The 7 T cell receptor beta chains below all came from one sample that was sequenced in a study of T cell repertoires in cytomegalovirus infection. These receptors have no known antigen. TCRdb re-called the reads with MiXCR, one entry per CDR3 protein. This sample has roughly 920,000 distinct CDR3 sequences, with roughly 30% found just once. Sequences were derived from cultured CD8+ T cells from PBMCs, sampled from culture after CMV antigen stimulation. The receptors derive from a human donor in good health (CMV status not recorded). Some clones in this sample may be carry-over from other donors' samples.

The sample holds many counts of this clonotype. The V call is TRBV6-2 or TRBV6-3, the J call TRBJ1-1; D remains unclear. Trimming removed 0 bases at V and 1 base at J, with 6 bases between. The CDR3 runs to 14 residues. Germline-derived CDR1 and CDR2 are MNHEY and SVGEGT. CDR3 loop: CASSYSWGNTEAFF. DNA of the CDR3: TGTGCCAGCAGTTACTCATGGGGGAACACTGAAGCTTTCTTT.

This clonotype came up a few times. The chain has TRBV6-2 or TRBV6-3 and TRBJ2-4; D is perhaps TRBD1 (6 bases). Trimming pared 0 bases from V and 7 bases from J, leaving 19 bases between. Germline assignment: CDR1 MNHEY and CDR2 SVGEGT. The CDR3 is 17 residues long. The CDR3 DNA sequence: TGTGCCAGCAGTTACTCGATTACAGGGCCGAGGAATAACATTCAGTACTTC. Encoded protein: CASSYSITGPRNNIQYF.

This clonotype was seen repeatedly, ten times or more. The CDR3, as DNA: TGTGCCAGCAGCTTAGAAATGGGGACAGGCGTCGGCTATGGCTACACCTTC. Its translation is CASSLEMGTGVGYGYTF. This chain joins TRBV7-9 and TRBJ1-2; 8 nucleotides align to TRBD1. This CDR3 has 17 residues. Germline assignment: CDR1 SEHNR and CDR2 FQNEAQ (reference sequence). The V gene end was trimmed by 1 base and the J gene end by 4 bases; junction bases not matched to a gene: 11.

This clonotype came up many times. The chain employs TRBV7-6 and TRBJ2-1; D may match TRBD1 or TRBD2 (5 bases each). With 6 bases removed from V and 7 bases from J, the gap between germline ends came to 10 bases. The CDR3 is 12 residues long. CDR1 and CDR2 (germline): SGHVS, FNYEAQ. The CDR3 DNA reads TGTGCCAGCAGGACAGCGGAAAATGAGCAGTTCTTC. This codes for CASRTAENEQFF.

This clonotype was seen at least ten times. Written as DNA, the CDR3 is TGTGCCATCAGTGAAGGAAAGAGACTAGCGCCCCTAGCCAAAAACATTCAGTACTTC. It yields the protein CAISEGKRLAPLAKNIQYF. The rearrangement uses TRBV10-3 and TRBJ2-4, with TRBD2 matching 8 bases. The germline V gene encodes CDR1 ENHRY and CDR2 SYGVKD. Germline trimming cut 3 bases from V and 0 bases from J; bases unmatched to any gene: 13. The CDR3 loop spans 19 amino acids.

V gene TRBV7-9 combines with J gene TRBJ1-1; TRBD1 agrees at 9 bases. V shed 4 bases and J 1 base; nucleotides not matched to a gene: 7. The germline CDR1 and CDR2 sequences are SEHNR and FQNEAQ (reference sequence). CDR3 length equals 16 residues. The CDR3 DNA follows: TGTGCCAGCAGCTCGTACAGGGGGCTCAGGAACACTGAAGCTTTCTTT. Residues: CASSSYRGLRNTEAFF.

V and J are TRBV27 and TRBJ2-2; 10 bases line up with TRBD2. The CDR3 contains 16 residues. Germline V gene lookup returns CDR1 MNHEY and CDR2 SMNVEV (reference sequence). The junction had 10 bases not matched to a gene; V was cut back by 5 bases and J by 7 bases. As DNA, the CDR3 is TGTGCCAGCAGTCCCATAGCGGGGGGCCGCAACGGGGAGCTGTTTTTT. Residues: CASSPIAGGRNGELFF.